This T cell receptor (beta chain) is from a study of OX40 agonist ivuxolimab in advanced cancers. Here immunoSEQ multiplex PCR was the method, and the copy in TCRdb shows in-frame clones only, minus some. The sample carries over 70,000 clones, about 83% recorded once. Trimming removed 5 bases from V and 2 bases from J, with 15 bases in between. This CDR3 is 15 amino acids long. Germline V gene lookup returns CDR1 SGDLS and CDR2 YYNGEE. The chain carries TRBV9 and TRBJ2-3, with TRBD1 as a possible D gene (5 bases). The clonotype was recovered from an adult with an advanced solid tumor such as melanoma, head and neck, liver or kidney cancer. The sample was CD4+ or CD8+ T cells sorted from blood, taken in a trial of the OX40 agonist ivuxolimab. CDR3 amino acids: CASSRLEGVTDTQYF. DNA for the CDR3: TGTGCCAGCAGTCGATTAGAAGGGGTCACAGATACGCAGTATTTT.